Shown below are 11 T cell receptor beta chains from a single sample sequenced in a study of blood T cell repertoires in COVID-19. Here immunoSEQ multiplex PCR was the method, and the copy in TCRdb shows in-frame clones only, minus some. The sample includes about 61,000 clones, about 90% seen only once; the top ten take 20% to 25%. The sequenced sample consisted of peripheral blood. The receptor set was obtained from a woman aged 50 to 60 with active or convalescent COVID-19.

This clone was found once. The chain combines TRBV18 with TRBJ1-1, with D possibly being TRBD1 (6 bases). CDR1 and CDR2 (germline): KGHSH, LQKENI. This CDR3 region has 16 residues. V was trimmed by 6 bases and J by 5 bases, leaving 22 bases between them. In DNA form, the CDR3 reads TGTGCCAGCTCCCTAACGACACCCCACAGGGAAACTGAAGCTTTCTTT. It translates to CASSLTTPHRETEAFF.

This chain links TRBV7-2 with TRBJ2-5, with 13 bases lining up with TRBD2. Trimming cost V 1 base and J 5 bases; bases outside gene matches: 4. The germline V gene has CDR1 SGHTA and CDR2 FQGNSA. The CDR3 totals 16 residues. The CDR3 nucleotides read TGTGCCAGCAGCTTAGGACTAGCGGGAGGCCGGGAGACCCAGTACTTC. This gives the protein CASSLGLAGGRETQYF.

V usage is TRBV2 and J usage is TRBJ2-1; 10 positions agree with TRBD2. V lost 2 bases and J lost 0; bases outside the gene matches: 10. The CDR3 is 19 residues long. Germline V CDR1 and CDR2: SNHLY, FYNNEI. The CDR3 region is CASSEWGTSEQGSYNEQFF. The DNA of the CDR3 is TGTGCCAGCAGTGAATGGGGGACTAGCGAACAGGGCTCCTACAATGAGCAGTTCTTC.

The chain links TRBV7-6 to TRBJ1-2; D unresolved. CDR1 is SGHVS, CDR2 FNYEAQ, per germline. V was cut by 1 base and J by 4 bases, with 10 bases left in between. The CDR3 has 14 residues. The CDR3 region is CASSLGQNLYGYTF. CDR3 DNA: TGTGCCAGCAGCTTAGGTCAGAACCTCTATGGCTACACCTTC.

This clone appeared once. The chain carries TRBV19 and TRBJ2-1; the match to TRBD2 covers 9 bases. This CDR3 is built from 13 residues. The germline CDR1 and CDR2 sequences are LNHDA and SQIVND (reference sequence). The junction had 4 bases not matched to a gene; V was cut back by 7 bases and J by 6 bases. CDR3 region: CASNGGRANEQFF. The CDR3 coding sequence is TGTGCCAGTAACGGCGGGAGGGCCAATGAGCAGTTCTTC.

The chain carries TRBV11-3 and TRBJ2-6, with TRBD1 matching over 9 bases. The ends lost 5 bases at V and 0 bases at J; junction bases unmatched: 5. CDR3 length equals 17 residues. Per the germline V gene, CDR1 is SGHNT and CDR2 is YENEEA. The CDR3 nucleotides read TGTGCCAGCAGCGAGGGACAGGGTTCCTCTGGGGCCAACGTCCTGACTTTC. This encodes CASSEGQGSSGANVLTF.

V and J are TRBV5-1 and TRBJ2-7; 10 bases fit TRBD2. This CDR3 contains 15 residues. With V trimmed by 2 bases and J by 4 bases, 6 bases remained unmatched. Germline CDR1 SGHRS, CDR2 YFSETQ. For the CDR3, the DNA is TGCGCCAGCAGCTTCACGTTAGCGGGAGGATACGAGCAGTACTTC. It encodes CASSFTLAGGYEQYF.

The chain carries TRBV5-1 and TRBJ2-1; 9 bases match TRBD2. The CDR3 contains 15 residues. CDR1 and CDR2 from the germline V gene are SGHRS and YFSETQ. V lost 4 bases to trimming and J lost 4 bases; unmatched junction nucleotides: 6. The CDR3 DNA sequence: TGCGCCAGCAGCATAGCGGGAGAGCAATACAATGAGCAGTTCTTC. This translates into CASSIAGEQYNEQFF.

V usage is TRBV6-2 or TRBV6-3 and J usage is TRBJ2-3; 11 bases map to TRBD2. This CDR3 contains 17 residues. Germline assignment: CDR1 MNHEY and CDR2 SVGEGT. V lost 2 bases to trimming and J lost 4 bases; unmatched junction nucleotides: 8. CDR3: CASSYGQLAGVSDTQYF. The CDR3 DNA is TGTGCCAGCAGTTACGGTCAACTAGCGGGAGTATCAGATACGCAGTATTTT.

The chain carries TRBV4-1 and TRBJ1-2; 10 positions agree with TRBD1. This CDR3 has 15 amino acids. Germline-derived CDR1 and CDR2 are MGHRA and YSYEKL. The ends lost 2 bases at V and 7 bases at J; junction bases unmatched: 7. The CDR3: CASSQFSGTGVGYTF. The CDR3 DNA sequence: TGCGCCAGCAGCCAATTTAGTGGGACAGGGGTTGGCTACACCTTC.

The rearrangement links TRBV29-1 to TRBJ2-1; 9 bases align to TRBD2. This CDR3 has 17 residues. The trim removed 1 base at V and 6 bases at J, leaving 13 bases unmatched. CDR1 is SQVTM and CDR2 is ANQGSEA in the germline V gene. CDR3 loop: CSVEGAGGRASVNEQFF. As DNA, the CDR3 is TGCAGCGTTGAAGGTGCTGGCGGGAGGGCATCGGTCAATGAGCAGTTCTTC.